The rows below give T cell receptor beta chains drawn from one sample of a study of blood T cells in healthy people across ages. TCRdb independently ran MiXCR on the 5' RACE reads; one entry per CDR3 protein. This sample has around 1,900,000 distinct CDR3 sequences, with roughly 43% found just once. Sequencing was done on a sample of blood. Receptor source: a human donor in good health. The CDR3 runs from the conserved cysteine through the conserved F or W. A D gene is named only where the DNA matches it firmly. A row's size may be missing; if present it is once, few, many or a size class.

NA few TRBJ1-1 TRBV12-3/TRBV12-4 CASIWETNTEAFF TGTGCCAGCATCTGGGAGACGAACACTGAAGCTTTCTTT
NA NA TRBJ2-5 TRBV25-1 CASSDEGQFETQYF TGTGCCAGCAGTGACGAGGGGCAATTCGAGACCCAGTACTTC
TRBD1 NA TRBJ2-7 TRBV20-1 CSGTGESVTGRSGPYEQYF TGCAGCGGGACAGGGGAGTCGGTGACGGGACGATCGGGCCCCTACGAGCAGTACTTC
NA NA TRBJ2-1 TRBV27 CASSTEVEQFF TGTGCCAGCAGCACGGAGGTCGAGCAGTTCTTC
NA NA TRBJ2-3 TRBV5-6 CASSLVLHSTDTQYF TGTGCCAGCAGCTTGGTTCTGCACTCCACAGATACGCAGTATTTT
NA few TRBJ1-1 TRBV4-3 CASSQETWGGRTEAFF TGCGCCAGCAGCCAAGAAACCTGGGGCGGGAGAACTGAAGCTTTCTTT
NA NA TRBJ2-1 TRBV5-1 CASSLEPPRVYNEQFF TGCGCCAGCAGCTTGGAACCCCCAAGGGTTTACAATGAGCAGTTCTTC
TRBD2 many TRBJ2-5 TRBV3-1 CASQRGGKEETQYF TGTGCCAGTCAGCGGGGGGGAAAAGAAGAGACCCAGTACTTC
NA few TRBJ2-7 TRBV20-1 CSASIPGAREQYF TGCAGTGCCAGCATTCCCGGGGCGAGAGAGCAGTACTTC
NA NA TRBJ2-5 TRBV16 CASSQSRQETQYF TGTGCCAGCAGCCAATCGCGCCAGGAGACCCAGTACTTC
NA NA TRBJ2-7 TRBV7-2 CASSHTYGEYEQYF TGTGCCAGCAGCCACACTTATGGGGAATACGAGCAGTACTTC
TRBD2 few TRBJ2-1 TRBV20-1 CSARKLAGSYNEQFF TGCAGTGCTAGAAAACTAGCGGGGTCCTACAATGAGCAGTTCTTC
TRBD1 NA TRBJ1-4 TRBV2 CASSPGTAWNEKLFF TGTGCCAGCAGTCCCGGGACAGCTTGGAATGAAAAACTGTTTTTT
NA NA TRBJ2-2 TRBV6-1 CASSPQTPNTGELFF TGTGCCAGCAGTCCCCAGACGCCGAACACCGGGGAGCTGTTTTTT
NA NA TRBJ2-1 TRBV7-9 CASSLVHPYNEQFF TGTGCCAGCAGCTTAGTGCACCCCTACAATGAGCAGTTCTTC
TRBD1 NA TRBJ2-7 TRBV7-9 CASSLGRGRYEQYF TGTGCCAGCAGCTTAGGCAGGGGGCGATACGAGCAGTACTTC
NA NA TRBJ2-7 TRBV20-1 CSAPIPLSSYEQYF TGCAGTGCCCCCATCCCTTTGAGCTCCTACGAGCAGTACTTC
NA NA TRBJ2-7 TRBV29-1 CSVGGGYFYEQYF TGCAGCGTGGGCGGGGGCTACTTCTACGAGCAGTACTTC
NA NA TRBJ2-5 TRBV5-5 CASSLEQTSSVETQYF TGTGCCAGCAGCTTGGAACAGACTAGTTCTGTCGAGACCCAGTACTTC
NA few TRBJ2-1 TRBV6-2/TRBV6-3 CASSYPEGRPQSYNEQFF TGTGCCAGCAGTTACCCCGAGGGCCGGCCCCAGTCCTACAATGAGCAGTTCTTC
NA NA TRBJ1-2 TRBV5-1 CASSFEARYGYTF TGCGCCAGCAGCTTTGAGGCGCGCTATGGCTACACCTTC
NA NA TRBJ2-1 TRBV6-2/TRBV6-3 CASSYGGTPYNEQFF TGTGCCAGCAGTTACGGAGGGACGCCCTACAATGAGCAGTTCTTC
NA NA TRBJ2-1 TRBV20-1 CSARGSAGPFYNEQFF TGCAGTGCTAGAGGATCAGCGGGCCCGTTCTACAATGAGCAGTTCTTC
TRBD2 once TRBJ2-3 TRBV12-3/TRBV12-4 CASSLFAGGRTDTQYF TGTGCCAGCAGTTTATTCGCGGGGGGGCGGACAGATACGCAGTATTTT
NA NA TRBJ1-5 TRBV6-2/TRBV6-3 CASSYSIVPQHF TGTGCCAGCAGTTACTCGATAGTTCCCCAGCATTTT
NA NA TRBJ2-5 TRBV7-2 CASSLLGKETQYF TGTGCCAGCAGCTTACTAGGGAAAGAGACCCAGTACTTC
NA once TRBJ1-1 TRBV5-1 CASSSMGPNTEAFF TGCGCCAGCAGCTCGATGGGACCGAACACTGAAGCTTTCTTT
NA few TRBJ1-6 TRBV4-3 CASSQDRPGYSPLHF TGCGCCAGCAGCCAAGATCGTCCAGGTTATTCACCCCTCCACTTT
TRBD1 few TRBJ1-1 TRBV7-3 CASSPTGTGNTEAFF TGTGCCAGCAGCCCGACCGGGACAGGGAACACTGAAGCTTTCTTT
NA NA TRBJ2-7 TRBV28 CASSSPTDEQYF TGTGCCAGCAGTTCACCCACTGACGAGCAGTACTTC
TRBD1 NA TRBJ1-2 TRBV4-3 CASTSKDRGPYGYTF TGCGCCAGCACCTCGAAGGACAGGGGGCCCTATGGCTACACCTTC
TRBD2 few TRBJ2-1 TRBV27 CASSLTSGGWEQFF TGTGCCAGCAGTTTGACTAGCGGGGGATGGGAGCAGTTCTTC
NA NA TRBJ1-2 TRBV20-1 CSAYTNLGDGYTF TGCAGTGCCTACACAAACTTAGGGGATGGCTACACCTTC
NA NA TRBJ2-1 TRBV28 CASSLPWVASSLYNEQFF TGTGCCAGCAGTCTACCCTGGGTAGCGTCTTCCCTCTACAATGAGCAGTTCTTC
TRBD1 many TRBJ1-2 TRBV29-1 CSVEGQDYGYTF TGCAGCGTCGAGGGACAGGACTATGGCTACACCTTC
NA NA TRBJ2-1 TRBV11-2 CASSLAWWPPYNEQFF TGTGCCAGCAGCTTAGCTTGGTGGCCGCCTTACAATGAGCAGTTCTTC
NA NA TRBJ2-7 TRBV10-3 CAIKDPRGPLEMEQYF TGTGCCATCAAGGATCCCCGGGGCCCCCTGGAGATGGAGCAGTACTTC
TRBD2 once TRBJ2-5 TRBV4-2 CASSQGGSGGQETRYF TGTGCCAGCAGCCAGGGAGGCAGCGGGGGGCAAGAGACCCGGTACTTC
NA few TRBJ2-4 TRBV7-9 CASSSDSREQYF TGTGCCAGCAGCTCGGACAGTCGGGAGCAGTACTTC
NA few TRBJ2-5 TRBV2 CASSESIGVEYQETQYF TGTGCCAGCAGTGAATCCATTGGGGTCGAGTACCAAGAGACCCAGTACTTC
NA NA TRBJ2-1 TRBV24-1 CATSDQRNQYNEQFF TGTGCCACCAGTGATCAGAGGAATCAATACAATGAGCAGTTCTTC
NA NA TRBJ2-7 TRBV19 CASSASGAHEQYF TGTGCCAGTAGTGCCTCGGGGGCCCACGAGCAGTACTTC
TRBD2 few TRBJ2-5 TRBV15 CATSGVAGTETQYF TGTGCCACCAGCGGGGTAGCGGGGACAGAGACCCAGTACTTC
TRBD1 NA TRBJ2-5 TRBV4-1 CASSQEAPTTGFRETQYF TGCGCCAGCAGCCAAGAAGCTCCGACGACAGGGTTTCGAGAGACCCAGTACTTC
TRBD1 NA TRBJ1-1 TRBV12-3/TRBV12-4 CASSSTQGAGTEAFF TGTGCCAGCAGTTCCACACAGGGGGCTGGAACTGAAGCTTTCTTT
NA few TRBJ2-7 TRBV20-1 CSASRGFEQYF TGCAGTGCTAGCAGGGGTTTCGAGCAGTACTTC
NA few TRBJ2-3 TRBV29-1 CSVWGTESTDTQYF TGCAGCGTTTGGGGGACCGAGAGCACAGATACGCAGTATTTT
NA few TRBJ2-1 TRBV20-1 CSARDLTGTYNEQFF TGCAGTGCTAGAGATCTAACCGGAACCTACAATGAGCAGTTCTTC
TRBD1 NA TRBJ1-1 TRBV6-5 CASSWGTGGWNTEAFF TGTGCCAGCAGCTGGGGGACAGGGGGATGGAACACTGAAGCTTTCTTT
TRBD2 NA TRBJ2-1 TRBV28 CASSLTSGASYNEQFF TGTGCCAGCAGTTTAACTAGCGGGGCTTCCTACAATGAGCAGTTCTTC
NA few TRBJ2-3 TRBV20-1 CSAIRGGGGLGQYF TGCAGTGCGATTCGAGGGGGCGGGGGCTTAGGGCAGTATTTT
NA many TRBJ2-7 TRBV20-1 CSPGGDADSSYEQYF TGCAGTCCGGGTGGAGACGCGGACAGCTCCTACGAGCAGTACTTC
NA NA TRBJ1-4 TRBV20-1 CSAIWRTNEKLFF TGCAGTGCCATATGGAGGACAAATGAAAAACTGTTTTTT
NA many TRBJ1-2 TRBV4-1 CASSQIPGPYNYGYTF TGCGCCAGCAGCCAGATTCCGGGGCCGTACAACTATGGCTACACCTTC
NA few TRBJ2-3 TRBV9 CASSPTTGFGGTDTQYF TGTGCCAGCAGCCCGACGACAGGTTTCGGTGGCACAGATACGCAGTATTTT